Sequencing of this TCR beta chain was carried out in a study of cytomegalovirus exposure and HLA in healthy donors. General observations from the study: The only immune exposure information that was available was CMV serostatus.

The CDR3 contains 15 residues. Germline values: CDR1 SGHRS, CDR2 YFSETQ. The V segment lost 1 base and the J segment 1 base; nucleotides outside the gene matches: 2. This clone has just a few counts. As yet, its antigen is unknown. 60 Vbeta and 13 Jbeta primers were used in PCR. Authors' processing steps: Around 80 million unique TCR beta chains, roughly 11 million of them shared, were counted by a later analysis. Generated by immunoSEQ multiplex PCR, the TCRdb table keeps only in-frame clones and is missing some. For V, J and clone size, that table is used; D and trimming come from the DNA. The sample contains 180,000 or so clones, 8.5% to 10% of which appear only once.

The chain carries TRBV5-1 and TRBJ2-5; 9 nucleotides line up with TRBD2. The TCR was taken from a woman in her 30s in good health and CMV-seropositive. Sequencing used PBMCs. In DNA, the CDR3 is TGCGCCAGCAGCTTGCCGACTAGCGGCCAAGAGACCCAGTACTTC. Translating it yields CASSLPTSGQETQYF.